These T cell receptor beta chains were read from a single sample in a study of CD8+ T cells in alopecia areata. The data were produced by immunoSEQ multiplex PCR, yet TCRdb's version contains in-frame clones alone and is incomplete. Of 160,000 or so clones listed, roughly 58% are singletons. The material sequenced was CD4+ T cells sorted from blood, taken at roughly week 58, from a patient treated with tofacitinib. The receptors were gathered from a human donor with alopecia areata. The CDR3 runs from the conserved cysteine through the conserved F or W. The D gene is left open where the match is weak. Clone size is given for some rows only: seen once, a few or many times, or a class if the clone is expanded.

>few|TRBJ2-7|TRBV12-5|TRBD1
CASGLRQGSYEQYF
TGTGCTAGTGGACTAAGACAGGGCTCCTACGAGCAGTACTTC
>NA|TRBJ2-5|TRBV29-1|NA
CSVLGLNQETQYF
TGCAGCGTGCTAGGACTGAACCAAGAGACCCAGTACTTC
>NA|TRBJ1-1|TRBV6-6|NA
CASTSYWTGNTEAFF
TGTGCCAGCACCTCATATTGGACCGGGAACACTGAAGCTTTCTTT
>few|TRBJ2-5|TRBV5-6|TRBD1
CAMNRRDREEETQYF
TGTGCCATGAACAGACGGGACAGAGAGGAGGAGACCCAGTACTTC
>NA|TRBJ1-6|TRBV5-1|NA
CASSLDGNSPLHF
TGCGCCAGCAGCTTGGACGGTAATTCACCCCTCCACTTT
>NA|TRBJ1-5|TRBV5-1|NA
CASSSVPGYQPQHF
TGCGCCAGCAGCTCAGTCCCGGGTTATCAGCCCCAGCATTTT
>NA|TRBJ2-3|TRBV29-1|NA
CSVEGWIPTDTQYF
TGCAGCGTTGAAGGGTGGATACCCACAGATACGCAGTATTTT
>NA|TRBJ2-1|TRBV11-2|NA
CASSRMGTVISNEQFF
TGTGCCAGCAGCCGGATGGGTACAGTAATTTCCAATGAGCAGTTCTTC
>NA|TRBJ1-2|TRBV7-9|NA
CATLGAPIYGYTF
TGTGCCACCCTTGGGGCGCCAATCTATGGCTACACCTTC
>NA|TRBJ2-5|TRBV5-1|NA
CASSPDGETQYF
TGCGCCAGCAGCCCTGACGGAGAGACCCAGTACTTC
>NA|TRBJ2-7|TRBV19|NA
CASSIDRVSEQYF
TGTGCCAGTAGTATAGACAGGGTTTCCGAGCAGTACTTC
>NA|TRBJ2-3|TRBV7-6|NA
CASSPRLFPDYVTDTQYF
TGTGCCAGCAGCCCCCGTCTCTTCCCGGACTATGTGACAGATACGCAGTATTTT
>NA|TRBJ2-1|TRBV7-2|NA
CASSVSYNEQFF
TGTGCCAGCAGCGTCTCTTACAATGAGCAGTTCTTC
>few|TRBJ2-5|TRBV14|NA
CASSQVQETQYF
TGTGCCAGCAGCCAGGTTCAAGAGACCCAGTACTTC
>NA|TRBJ2-3|TRBV6-1|NA
CASSEMRGPQATDTQYF
TGTGCCAGCAGTGAAATGCGAGGTCCCCAAGCCACAGATACGCAGTATTTT
>NA|TRBJ2-7|TRBV5-6|NA
CASSVVDAYEQYF
TGTGCCAGCAGTGTGGTGGATGCCTACGAGCAGTACTTC
>NA|TRBJ2-7|TRBV27|TRBD1
CASRLVDRGFYEQYF
TGTGCCAGTCGGTTGGTAGACAGGGGGTTTTACGAGCAGTACTTC
>NA|TRBJ2-5|TRBV30|NA
CAWSKTSWETQYF
TGTGCCTGGAGTAAGACTAGTTGGGAGACCCAGTACTTC
>NA|TRBJ1-5|TRBV30|NA
CAWSIGGRGPQHF
TGTGCCTGGAGTATCGGGGGAAGGGGGCCCCAGCATTTT
>NA|TRBJ2-4|TRBV7-3|NA
CASSLSFGGIAKNIQYF
TGTGCCAGCAGCTTATCATTCGGGGGTATAGCCAAAAACATTCAGTACTTC
>NA|TRBJ2-1|TRBV28|NA
CASSFGGGIPYNEQFF
TGTGCCAGCAGTTTTGGGGGGGGCATCCCCTACAATGAGCAGTTCTTC
>NA|TRBJ1-4|TRBV18|NA
CASSTGLNEKLFF
TGTGCCAGCTCAACGGGCCTTAATGAAAAACTGTTTTTT
>NA|TRBJ1-1|TRBV9|TRBD1
CASSGSGGTEAFF
TGTGCCAGCAGCGGCTCAGGGGGCACTGAAGCTTTCTTT
>NA|TRBJ2-1|TRBV7-2|TRBD2
CASSFSPAGGNEQFF
TGTGCCAGCAGCTTCTCCCCAGCGGGGGGTAATGAGCAGTTCTTC
>few|TRBJ2-7|TRBV9|TRBD1
CASSAGPGQGGYEQYF
TGTGCCAGCAGCGCTGGGCCGGGACAGGGGGGCTACGAGCAGTACTTC
>NA|TRBJ2-2|TRBV6-5|NA
CVLEGPTGELFF
TGTGTACTAGAGGGCCCCACCGGGGAGCTGTTTTTT
>few|TRBJ2-7|TRBV29-1|NA
CSVEVGRTSEQYF
TGCAGCGTTGAAGTCGGCAGGACATCCGAGCAGTACTTC
>NA|TRBJ2-6|TRBV5-1|NA
CASSLSTRTSGANVLTF
TGCGCCAGCAGCTTGTCAACCCGGACCTCCGGGGCCAACGTCCTGACTTTC
>few|TRBJ1-2|TRBV29-1|NA
CSVVAVNYGYTF
TGCAGCGTTGTTGCGGTGAACTATGGCTACACCTTC
>NA|TRBJ2-5|TRBV6-5|TRBD2
CASSSPGLAGETQYF
TGTGCCAGCAGTTCCCCCGGACTAGCAGGAGAGACCCAGTACTTC
>NA|TRBJ1-4|TRBV14|NA
CASSLNYMTTNEKLFF
TGTGCCAGCAGCCTCAACTACATGACAACTAATGAAAAACTGTTTTTT
>NA|TRBJ1-6|TRBV30|NA
CAWSRIDKFDSPLHF
TGTGCCTGGAGCCGCATCGACAAGTTTGATTCACCCCTCCACTTT
>few|TRBJ2-4|TRBV10-2|NA
CASRLQGIGENIQYF
TGCGCCAGCAGACTGCAGGGGATCGGCGAAAACATTCAGTACTTC